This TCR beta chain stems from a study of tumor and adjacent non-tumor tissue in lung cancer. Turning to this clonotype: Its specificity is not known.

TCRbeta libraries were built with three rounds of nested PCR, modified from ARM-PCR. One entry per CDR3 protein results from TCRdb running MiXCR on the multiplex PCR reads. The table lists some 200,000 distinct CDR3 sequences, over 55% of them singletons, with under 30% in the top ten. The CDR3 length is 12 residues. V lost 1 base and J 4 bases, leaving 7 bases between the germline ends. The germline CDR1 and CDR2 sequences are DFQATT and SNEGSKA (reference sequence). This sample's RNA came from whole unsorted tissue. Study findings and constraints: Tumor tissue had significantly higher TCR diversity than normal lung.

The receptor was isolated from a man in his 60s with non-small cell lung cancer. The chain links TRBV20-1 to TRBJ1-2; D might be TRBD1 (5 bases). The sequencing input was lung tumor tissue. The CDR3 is CSARGQSYGYTF. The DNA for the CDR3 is TGCAGTGCTAGAGGACAGAGCTATGGCTACACCTTC.